This T cell receptor beta chain was retrieved from a study of technical replicates of blood from a handful of donors. Sequenced by immunoSEQ multiplex PCR; TCRdb stores in-frame clones only, minus some. This table holds about 90,000 clones, 92% found once. V was trimmed by 5 bases and J by 0 bases, leaving 19 bases between them. CDR3 length equals 17 residues. The germline V gene has CDR1 SNHLY and CDR2 FYNNEI. This clonotype was sampled from a human donor in good health. This rearrangement joins TRBV2 to TRBJ1-1, with no clear D. What was sequenced was T cells isolated from PBMCs. CDR3 loop: CASSLGPGREMNTEAFF. The CDR3 coding sequence is TGTGCCAGCAGTCTCGGACCCGGGAGGGAGATGAACACTGAAGCTTTCTTT.